The 29 T cell receptor beta chains below come from one sample, sequenced in a study of shared clonotypes between healthy human individuals. Libraries were prepared by immunoSEQ multiplex PCR; TCRdb keeps only in-frame clonotypes and omits some of them. Counted here are about half a million clones, roughly 80% occurring once; the ten biggest clones make up roughly 13%. The sequencing input was PBMCs. The receptors were gathered from a middle-aged woman in good health. Some clones in this sample may be carry-over from other donors' samples.

V usage is TRBV2 and J usage is TRBJ2-3; D unclear. The CDR3 consists of 12 residues. Trimming took 5 bases from V and 3 from J, leaving 6 bases between them. CDR1 SNHLY and CDR2 FYNNEI come from the germline V gene. The CDR3: CASSSATDTQYF. DNA of the CDR3: TGTGCCAGCAGTTCCGCGACAGATACGCAGTATTTT.

A remark on this clone: Within the sample, other DNA sequences also encode this same CDR3. V is TRBV6-1 and J is TRBJ1-2; tentatively, D is TRBD1 (5 bases). The CDR3 runs 14 residues. Germline CDR1 is MNHNS and CDR2 is SASEGT. The V and J ends lost 0 bases and 4 bases respectively, with 9 bases between them. CDR3 in DNA: TGTGCCAGCAGTGAAGCGGGGGAGGGCTATGGCTACACCTTC. This codes for CASSEAGEGYGYTF.

This clone was seen only once. This chain links TRBV7-9 with TRBJ2-7; TRBD2 is a possible D gene (6 bases). The V gene lost 4 bases and the J gene lost 1 base, with 11 bases spanning the gap. CDR1 and CDR2 (germline): SEHNR, FQNEAQ (reference sequence). The CDR3 covers 14 residues. The CDR3 sequence is CASSSREWSYEQYF. The CDR3 DNA sequence: TGTGCCAGCAGCTCCCGGGAGTGGTCCTACGAGCAGTACTTC.

This clone occurred a few times. The J gene is TRBJ2-7, the V gene TRBV28; a weak D match, TRBD2 (5 bases). This CDR3 comprises 15 residues. V lost 3 bases and J lost 2, with 14 bases in between. Germline CDR1 MDHEN, CDR2 SYDVKM. CDR3 DNA: TGTGCCAGCAGTTTCTTGACTAAACCGCCCTACGAGCAGTACTTC. Translated, it gives CASSFLTKPPYEQYF.

The chain couples TRBV30 to TRBJ2-1; 7 positions agree with TRBD2. The V gene end was trimmed by 2 bases and the J gene end by 7 bases; junction bases not matched to a gene: 8. This CDR3 is built from 14 residues. Germline V gene data show CDR1 as GTSNPN and CDR2 as SVGIG (reference sequence). CDR3 nucleotides: TGTGCCTGGAGTCCCGGGACTACCACGAATGAGCAGTTCTTC. This encodes CAWSPGTTTNEQFF.

The chain couples TRBV6-5 to TRBJ1-5, with 9 nucleotides matching TRBD1. This CDR3 has 12 amino acids. V lost 10 bases and J lost 5; bases outside the gene matches: 3. Germline CDR1 is MNHEY and CDR2 is SVGAGI. The CDR3 DNA sequence: TGTGCCACCCGACAGGGGGATCAGCCCCAGCATTTT. Residues: CATRQGDQPQHF.

The chain carries TRBV7-9 and TRBJ1-2, with 8 bases fitting TRBD1. Germline-derived CDR1 and CDR2 are SEHNR and FQNEAQ (reference sequence). V was clipped by 4 bases and J by 5 bases; unmatched bases: 3. This CDR3 is built from 13 residues. CDR3 sequence: CASSSGQGYGYTF. CDR3 nucleotides: TGTGCCAGCAGCTCCGGACAGGGATATGGCTACACCTTC.

This clone was observed a few times. V is TRBV5-1 and J is TRBJ2-7, with TRBD1 identical over 12 bases. The CDR3 is 18 residues long. Germline V gives CDR1 SGHRS, CDR2 YFSETQ. After removal of 3 bases from V and 3 bases from J, the junction contained 13 bases not matched to a gene. Here the CDR3 reads CASSSFRDRGRVNYEQYF. The CDR3 coding sequence is TGCGCCAGCAGCTCGTTCCGGGACAGGGGGCGAGTAAACTACGAGCAGTACTTC.

This chain connects TRBV29-1 to TRBJ2-5; D gene uncertain. The CDR3 is 11 residues long. In germline, CDR1 is SQVTM, CDR2 ANQGSEA. Trimming removed 5 bases at V and 5 bases at J, with 9 bases between. CDR3 in amino acids: CSVQYSETQYF. The CDR3 DNA reads TGCAGCGTTCAGTATTCCGAGACCCAGTACTTC.

The chain is built from TRBV6-4 and TRBJ2-7; a weak D match, TRBD1 (6 bases). CDR1 MRHNA and CDR2 SNTAGT come from the germline V gene. Trimming took 8 bases from V and 7 from J, leaving 30 bases between them. The CDR3 covers 17 residues. The CDR3 loop reads CASSSPGAISVFVEQYF. The CDR3 DNA reads as TGTGCCAGCTCCAGCCCAGGGGCCATATCGGTCTTTGTAGAGCAGTACTTC.

The rearrangement links TRBV15 to TRBJ2-1; TRBD2 might be the D (6 bases). Germline V CDR1 and CDR2: LNHNV, YYDKDF (reference sequence). The V end lost 7 bases, the J end lost 1 base, and 11 bases lay between the germline ends. The CDR3 spans 14 residues. The CDR3 spells CATNGGRSYNEQFF. In DNA form, the CDR3 reads TGTGCCACCAACGGGGGTCGATCCTACAATGAGCAGTTCTTC. The full variable domain, its missing parts supplied by reference TRBV15 and TRBJ2-1, is DAMVIQNPRYQVTQFGKPVTLSCSQTLNHNVMYWYQQKSSQAPKLLFHYYDKDFNNEADTPDNFQSRRPNTSFCFLDIRSPGLGDTAMYLCATNGGRSYNEQFFGPGTRLTVL.

The chain has TRBV2 and TRBJ1-5, with TRBD1 as a possible D gene (5 bases). Looked up from germline, CDR1 is SNHLY and CDR2 is FYNNEI. This CDR3 comprises 14 residues. Trimming left V 6 bases short and J 3 bases short, with 12 bases between. DNA for the CDR3: TGTGCCAGCAGGGCGGGACGAAACAATCAGCCCCAGCATTTT. Translation: CASRAGRNNQPQHF.

This clone was seen a few times. V gene TRBV11-2 combines with J gene TRBJ2-7; D call uncertain. The J call may be in error: the DNA end matches TRBJ2-5 better. CDR3 length: 13 amino acids. Germline V gene sequence: CDR1 SGHAT, CDR2 FQNNGV. DNA for the CDR3: TGTGCCAGCAGCTTGGTTCCTGGAGAGACCCAGTACTTC. This encodes CASSLVPGETQYF.

Here the CDR3 DNA reads TGTGCCAGCTCACCACTAGCGGGAGTTGGGACCGGGGAGCTGTTTTTT. It yields the protein CASSPLAGVGTGELFF. J is TRBJ2-2 and V is TRBV18, with 9 bases lining up with TRBD2. Looked up from germline, CDR1 is KGHSH and CDR2 is LQKENI. The V gene end was trimmed by 1 base and the J gene end by 5 bases; junction bases not matched to a gene: 5. CDR3 length equals 16 residues.

This clone was counted a single time. This rearrangement joins TRBV28 to TRBJ1-2; no clear D gene. The CDR3 spans 13 residues. The V and J ends lost 7 bases and 8 bases respectively, with 17 bases between them. Per germline, CDR1 MDHEN and CDR2 SYDVKM. The CDR3, as DNA: TGTGCCAGCACCCTTCGGGGTACAAGGGGCTACACCTTC. Amino acids: CASTLRGTRGYTF.

The gene calls are TRBV19 and TRBJ2-5; 8 bases agree with TRBD2. Unmatched junction bases numbered 11, after V lost 3 bases and J lost 5 bases. Germline V CDR1 and CDR2: LNHDA, SQIVND (reference sequence). The CDR3 is 16 amino acids. The CDR3: CASSMGPGTRTETQYF. The CDR3 DNA reads as TGTGCCAGTAGTATGGGACCCGGGACTAGAACGGAGACCCAGTACTTC.

The chain recombines TRBV9 with TRBJ2-2; TRBD1 agrees at 11 bases. CDR1 is SGDLS, CDR2 YYNGEE, per germline. The ends lost 4 bases at V and 4 bases at J; junction bases unmatched: 9. The CDR3 is 17 amino acids. The CDR3 bases are TGTGCCAGCAGCCCCCGGACAGGGGGCGGTAGCACCGGGGAGCTGTTTTTT. This sequence encodes CASSPRTGGGSTGELFF.

For this clone: The junction and the germline gene differ at one end; a read error may be behind it. Distinct nucleotide sequences in the sample also encode this CDR3. The V and J genes are TRBV29-1 and TRBJ1-1; D not certain. The CDR3 extends over 13 amino acids. The V gene's germline CDR1 is SQVTM and CDR2 ANQGSEA. CDR3 DNA sequence: TGCAGCGTTGACGCAGCCGGTAACACTGAAGCTCTCTTT. It translates to CSVDAAGNTEALF.

The chain carries TRBV29-1 and TRBJ2-1; D unresolved. Per the germline V gene, CDR1 is SQVTM and CDR2 is ANQGSEA. The CDR3 sequence is 13 residues long. V shed 3 bases and J shed 6 bases, with 12 bases lying between them. CDR3 nucleotide sequence: TGCAGCGTTGATACCCCGGGCCTCAATGAGCAGTTCTTC. Residues: CSVDTPGLNEQFF.

The count of this clone is one. The chain uses TRBV27 and TRBJ2-7; the match to TRBD2 covers 9 bases. The CDR3 consists of 16 residues. After removal of 6 bases from V and 0 bases from J, the junction contained 9 bases not matched to a gene. Germline V gene sequence: CDR1 MNHEY, CDR2 SMNVEV (reference sequence). CDR3 amino acids: CASRPTSGVLSYEQYF. CDR3 coding DNA: TGTGCCAGCAGGCCGACTAGCGGAGTACTCTCCTACGAGCAGTACTTC.

Only one count was recorded for this clone. The genes are TRBV27 and TRBJ2-7; 9 bases agree with TRBD1. The CDR3 loop spans 15 amino acids. With 6 bases clipped from V and 3 bases from J, the junction kept 9 bases outside the gene matches. In germline, CDR1 is MNHEY, CDR2 SMNVEV (reference sequence). CDR3 loop: CASRWGQGFIYEQYF. Written as DNA, the CDR3 is TGTGCCAGCAGGTGGGGACAGGGATTTATCTACGAGCAGTACTTC.

This chain links TRBV2 with TRBJ1-5, with unresolved D. Germline-derived CDR1 and CDR2 are SNHLY and FYNNEI. The length of the CDR3 is 13 residues. The V gene lost 7 bases and the J gene lost 7 bases, with 14 bases spanning the gap. CDR3 sequence: CASNYGVGQPQHF. CDR3 nucleotide sequence: TGTGCCAGCAATTACGGGGTCGGGCAGCCCCAGCATTTT.

Regarding this clone: A much larger clone sits a single nucleotide away, making a read error possible. The gene calls are TRBV9 and TRBJ1-4, with unresolved D. Trimming took 6 bases from V and 6 from J, leaving 12 bases between them. The V gene's germline CDR1 is SGDLS and CDR2 YYNGEE. There are 13 residues in the CDR3. CDR3 residues: CASNRYGYEKLFF. DNA of the CDR3: TGTGCCAGCAACCGGTACGGCTATGAAAAACTGTTTTTT.

For this clone: Only one base separates this from a far larger clonotype, so it likely reflects a read error. Other nucleotide sequences from this sample produce the same CDR3. The chain links TRBV5-1 to TRBJ2-2, with 11 bases matching TRBD1. Looked up from germline, CDR1 is SGHRS and CDR2 is YFSETQ. There are 16 residues in the CDR3. The DNA for the CDR3 is TGCGCCAGCAGCCGGACAGGGGGCGCGAACACCGGAGAGCTGTTTTTT. Its protein product is CASSRTGGANTGELFF. Full variable domain (remainder filled in from reference TRBV5-1 and TRBJ2-2): KAGVTQTPRYLIKTRGQQVTLSCSPISGHRSVSWYQQTPGQGLQFLFEYFSETQRNKGNFPGRFSGRQFSNSRSEMNVSTLELGDSALYLCASSRTGGANTGELFFGEGSRLTVL.

Notes on this clone: This may come from a read error, since a much larger clone is one base off. The rearrangement joins TRBV7-3 to TRBJ2-1; 9 positions agree with TRBD2. The CDR3 consists of 13 residues. Germline V gene lookup returns CDR1 SGHTA and CDR2 FQGTGA. The CDR3 nucleotides read TGTGTCAGCAGCAGTAGCGGGAGCACTGAGCAGTTCTTC. Its translation is CVSSSSGSTEQFF.

This clone was seen only once. The chain joins TRBV15 to TRBJ2-1; 11 nucleotides agree with TRBD2. The length of the CDR3 is 15 residues. CDR1 is LNHNV, CDR2 YYDKDF, per germline (reference sequence). J lost 5 bases, V lost 4 bases, and 4 bases had no gene match. CDR3 coding DNA: TGTGCCACCAGCATACTAGCGGGAGACGACAATGAGCAGTTCTTC. Its protein product is CATSILAGDDNEQFF.

J is TRBJ1-1 and V is TRBV19; 12 bases line up with TRBD1. Germline V gene data show CDR1 as LNHDA and CDR2 as SQIVND (reference sequence). V lost 5 bases, J lost 4 bases, and 2 bases stayed unmatched. The CDR3 sequence is 14 residues long. CDR3 amino acids: CASSLGQGATEAFF. As DNA, the CDR3 is TGTGCCAGTAGTTTGGGACAGGGGGCCACTGAAGCTTTCTTT.

The V gene is TRBV6-6, the J gene TRBJ1-4; 10 bases agree with TRBD1. Germline V gives CDR1 MNHNY, CDR2 SVGAGI (reference sequence). The CDR3 totals 13 residues. V trimming: 9 bases; J trimming: 5 bases; junction bases outside the gene matches: 3. CDR3 sequence (DNA): TGTGCCAGTTCGGACAGGGGGAATGAAAAACTGTTTTTT. It codes for CASSDRGNEKLFF.

The count of this clone is one. The gene calls are TRBV21-1 and TRBJ2-2; TRBD1 was called by the table and not checked on the DNA. TRBV21-1 has pseudogene status. This CDR3 has 15 residues. As DNA, the CDR3 is TGTGCCAGCAGAACAGGGAAGCGGAACACCGGGGAGCTGTTTTTT. This codes for CASRTGKRNTGELFF.